This section outlines one T cell receptor (beta chain) sequence together with its context. Per the study methods: Counts of nucleated cells, estimated from reference gene primer amplification, were obtained. The repertoire was sequenced with immunoSEQ multiplex PCR; TCRdb's copy has only in-frame clones and lacks some. V and J calls and clone size come straight from that table; D and trimming were deduced from the DNA. The sample records roughly 110,000 clones, about two thirds being singletons. Germline CDR1 is MNHEY and CDR2 is SMNVEV (reference sequence). CDR3 length: 14 amino acids. The ends lost 6 bases at V and 9 bases at J; junction bases unmatched: 7. The data were obtained in a study of blood T cell repertoires in COVID-19.

The sequenced material came from peripheral blood. The clonotype comes from a human donor with acute or convalescent COVID-19. The donor label of this sample is uncertain. The chain carries TRBV27 and TRBJ1-6, with TRBD1 matching 8 bases. The CDR3 nucleotides are TGTGCCAGCAGAGCCGACAGGGGCGGTTCACCCCTCCACTTT. Protein product: CASRADRGGSPLHF.